Listed below are T cell receptor beta chains from one sample, sequenced in a study of blood T cell repertoires in COVID-19. Libraries were prepared by immunoSEQ multiplex PCR; TCRdb keeps only in-frame clonotypes and omits some of them. The sample contains around 180,000 clones, about 87% of which appear only once. What was sequenced was peripheral blood. Source of these receptors: a man aged 55 to 70 with acute or convalescent COVID-19. CDR3s include the opening cysteine and the closing phenylalanine or tryptophan. A D gene is named only where the DNA matches it firmly. Not all rows give a size; the values are once, few, many and, for expanded clones, a class.

-	TRBJ1-2	TRBV5-5	TRBD1	TGTGCCAGCAGCCGGGACAGCAATAGCTATGGCTACACCTTC	CASSRDSNSYGYTF
once	TRBJ1-3	TRBV4-1	-	TGCGCCAGCAGCCAAGAGGGCAGTGGAAACACCATATATTTT	CASSQEGSGNTIYF
few	TRBJ1-5	TRBV4-1	-	TGCGCCAGCAGCCAAGGGGAGGCAAGGCCCAATCAGCCCCAGCATTTT	CASSQGEARPNQPQHF
-	TRBJ1-1	TRBV10-3	TRBD1	TGTGCCATCAGTGATCCGAGGACAGGGGCTCTCGCGGCTGAAGCTTTCTTT	CAISDPRTGALAAEAFF
few	TRBJ2-6	TRBV9	-	TGTGCCAGCAGCGTAGGGACTATCTCTGGGGCCAACGTCCTGACTTTC	CASSVGTISGANVLTF
few	TRBJ1-1	TRBV7-3	-	TGTGCCAGCAGTCGTCATCGCGACAGGACCCTATTGAACACTGAAGCTTTCTTT	CASSRHRDRTLLNTEAFF
-	TRBJ1-2	TRBV5-1	TRBD1	TGCGCCAGCAGCCCTCCTACAGGGGGCACCTATGGCTACACCTTC	CASSPPTGGTYGYTF
-	TRBJ2-3	TRBV15	TRBD2	TGTGCCACCAGTAGAGGAAGTAGCGGGATGTGGGATACGCAGTATTTT	CATSRGSSGMWDTQYF
-	TRBJ1-2	TRBV5-5	-	TGTGCCAGCAGCTCAGGGTACTATGGCTACACCTTC	CASSSGYYGYTF
few	TRBJ2-2	TRBV5-4	TRBD2	TGTGCCAGCAGTTGGACTAGCGGGAGGTCCGGGGAGCTGTTTTTT	CASSWTSGRSGELFF
-	TRBJ1-1	TRBV5-4	TRBD1	TGTGCCAGCAGCCGTCCCGGGACAGGGGAAGCTTTCTTT	CASSRPGTGEAFF